The 20 T cell receptor beta chains below were found in one sample sequenced in a study of T cell responses to AZD1222 COVID-19 vaccine. Generated by immunoSEQ multiplex PCR, the TCRdb table keeps only in-frame clones and is missing some. This sample has about 150,000 clones, with around 88% found just once. The sequenced sample was peripheral blood, obtained on day 0 of AZD1222 vaccination. The receptors shown here come from an adult in good health.

CDR3 residues: CASSLGQSYTDTQYF. In DNA form, the CDR3 reads TGTGCCAGCAGCTTAGGACAGAGCTACACAGATACGCAGTATTTT. The rearrangement links TRBV7-9 to TRBJ2-3, with D perhaps matching TRBD1 (5 bases). The CDR3 consists of 15 residues. V was pared by 1 base and J by 2 bases, with 10 bases between. Germline CDR1 is SEHNR and CDR2 is FQNEAQ (reference sequence).

The V gene is TRBV9, the J gene TRBJ1-3; no clear D gene. The V end was cut by 7 bases, the J end by 1 base, with 3 bases between. This CDR3 has 11 residues. In germline, CDR1 is SGDLS, CDR2 YYNGEE. Here the CDR3 reads CASGSGNTIYF. DNA of the CDR3: TGTGCCAGCGGGTCTGGAAACACCATATATTTT.

The chain links TRBV4-2 to TRBJ1-4; TRBD1 aligns across 9 bases. Germline values: CDR1 LGHNA, CDR2 YNFKEQ. This CDR3 is 16 amino acids long. With V trimmed by 4 bases and J by 8 bases, 11 bases remained unmatched. The CDR3 protein is CASSPSSGQGHEKLFF. The DNA for the CDR3 is TGTGCCAGCAGCCCCAGCTCGGGACAGGGCCACGAAAAACTGTTTTTT.

This chain uses TRBV5-6 with TRBJ2-7; 10 bases are shared with TRBD2. This CDR3 spans 17 amino acids. The germline gives CDR1 SGHDT, CDR2 YYEEEE. The trim removed 3 bases at V and 1 base at J, leaving 10 bases unmatched. The CDR3 protein is CASSYWGPSGSSYEQYF. In nucleotides, the CDR3 is TGTGCCAGCAGCTATTGGGGCCCTAGCGGGAGTTCCTACGAGCAGTACTTC.

This clone has just one count. The chain joins TRBV19 to TRBJ1-5; TRBD1 matches 8 bases. With V trimmed by 5 bases and J by 0 bases, 15 bases remained unmatched. The germline CDR1 and CDR2 sequences are LNHDA and SQIVND (reference sequence). The CDR3 loop spans 19 amino acids. CDR3 nucleotide sequence: TGTGCCAGTAGTCCACTCAGGACAGGGAAGGGGGCTAGCAATCAGCCCCAGCATTTT. It encodes CASSPLRTGKGASNQPQHF.

The rearrangement uses TRBV6-5 and TRBJ1-6; no clear D. There are 12 residues in the CDR3. Germline V CDR1 and CDR2: MNHEY, SVGAGI. Trimming cost V 9 bases and J 7 bases, with 10 bases left between them. CDR3 DNA: TGTGCCAGTCAATCCGGGAATTCACCCCTCCACTTT. This translates into CASQSGNSPLHF.

V gene TRBV5-4 combines with J gene TRBJ2-2; D might be TRBD2 (6 bases). V lost 4 bases and J lost 6, with 16 bases in between. This CDR3 region has 15 residues. Germline V CDR1 and CDR2: SGHNT, YYREEE (reference sequence). The CDR3 DNA reads TGTGCCAGCAGCGAGGCGGGGATTTTCTCCGGGGAGCTGTTTTTT. Its translation: CASSEAGIFSGELFF.

The rearrangement links TRBV5-1 to TRBJ2-3; D gene uncertain. V was pared by 0 bases and J by 6 bases, with 11 bases between. The CDR3 extends over 14 amino acids. Germline values: CDR1 SGHRS, CDR2 YFSETQ. The CDR3 protein is CASSLAPVKDTQYF. CDR3 coding DNA: TGCGCCAGCAGCTTGGCCCCGGTTAAGGATACGCAGTATTTT.

The V call is TRBV7-9, the J call TRBJ1-4, with a possible D match to TRBD1 (5 bases). CDR1 SEHNR and CDR2 FQNEAQ come from the germline V gene (reference sequence). The CDR3 spans 15 residues. V was pared by 6 bases and J by 6 bases, with 17 bases between. The CDR3 DNA reads TGTGCCAGCAGACGTCCCGGGACTGTGCATGAAAAACTGTTTTTT. Its translation is CASRRPGTVHEKLFF.

The V call is TRBV28, the J call TRBJ1-4; D is unclear. CDR1 is MDHEN and CDR2 is SYDVKM in the germline V gene. The ends were cut back, 1 base at V and 6 bases at J, with 9 bases in the middle. The CDR3 extends over 14 amino acids. The CDR3 nucleotides are TGTGCCAGCAGTTTATTCGGTGGAGATGAAAAACTGTTTTTT. This translates into CASSLFGGDEKLFF. Filled out from reference TRBV28 and TRBJ1-4, the complete variable domain reads DVKVTQSSRYLVKRTGEKVFLECVQDMDHENMFWYRQDPGLGLRLIYFSYDVKMKEKGDIPEGYSVSREKKERFSLILESASTNQTSMYLCASSLFGGDEKLFFGSGTQLSVL.

The V gene is TRBV14, the J gene TRBJ2-1, with D perhaps given as TRBD1 or TRBD2 (5 bases each). Germline CDR1 reads SGHDN; CDR2 reads FVKESK. Trimming removed 5 bases from V and 8 bases from J, with 7 bases in between. There are 11 residues in the CDR3. The CDR3 nucleotides are TGTGCCAGCAGCGAGGGGTATGAGCAGTTCTTC. The encoded protein is CASSEGYEQFF.

The CDR3 spells CASSIAGTGYEQYF. CDR3 DNA sequence: TGTGCCAGTAGTATAGCTGGGACTGGCTACGAGCAGTACTTC. The chain couples TRBV19 to TRBJ2-7, with D possibly matching TRBD2 (6 bases). Germline V CDR1 and CDR2: LNHDA, SQIVND (reference sequence). This CDR3 is 14 amino acids long. V dropped 1 base and J dropped 3 bases, with 10 bases sitting between them.

The genes are TRBV11-2 and TRBJ2-7, with 9 bases lining up with TRBD1. Germline CDR1 is SGHAT and CDR2 is FQNNGV. CDR3 length equals 14 residues. V was pared by 3 bases and J by 5 bases, with 5 bases of the junction left unmatched. The CDR3 sequence is CASSLVQGAHEQYF. The DNA for the CDR3 is TGTGCCAGCAGCTTGGTACAGGGGGCCCACGAGCAGTACTTC.

The chain combines TRBV25-1 with TRBJ1-4; D call uncertain. CDR1 is MGHDK, CDR2 SYGVNS, per germline. The CDR3 totals 15 residues. Trimming shortened V by 5 bases and J by 7 bases, and 17 bases separated the two germline ends. The CDR3 spells CASSPWALSPEKLFF. In DNA, the CDR3 is TGTGCCAGCAGTCCTTGGGCCCTCTCCCCTGAAAAACTGTTTTTT.

This sequence joins TRBV18 and TRBJ1-1; 7 bases are a match to TRBD1. J gave up 1 base and V 8 bases, and 10 bases lay outside the gene matches. Per the germline V gene, CDR1 is KGHSH and CDR2 is LQKENI. CDR3 length: 15 residues. CDR3 sequence (DNA): TGTGCCAGCCATCACCTGGGACAGACGAACACTGAAGCTTTCTTT. This translates into CASHHLGQTNTEAFF.

The chain has TRBV7-9 and TRBJ2-1; D perhaps matches TRBD2 (5 bases). The CDR3 totals 15 residues. Trimming pared 1 base from V and 0 bases from J, leaving 7 bases between. Germline CDR1 and CDR2: SEHNR and FQNEAQ (reference sequence). The CDR3 coding sequence is TGTGCCAGCAGCTTAGTGAGCGGCTCCTACAATGAGCAGTTCTTC. This encodes CASSLVSGSYNEQFF. The whole variable domain, remainder taken from reference TRBV7-9 and TRBJ2-1, is DTGVSQNPRHKITKRGQNVTFRCDPISEHNRLYWYRQTLGQGPEFLTYFQNEAQLEKSRLLSDRFSAERPKGSFSTLEIQRTEQGDSAMYLCASSLVSGSYNEQFFGPGTRLTVL.

The J gene is TRBJ1-6, the V gene TRBV10-2; TRBD1 aligns across 8 bases. The CDR3 runs to 14 residues. Losses at the gene ends were 6 bases for V and 11 bases for J; bases not matched to a gene: 9. CDR1 WSHSY and CDR2 SAAADI come from the germline V gene. Here the CDR3 DNA reads TGCGCCAGCAGACGTGGGACAGGCGAGACACCCCTCCACTTT. Its translation is CASRRGTGETPLHF.

V is TRBV6-2 or TRBV6-3 and J is TRBJ2-6; tentatively, D is TRBD1 or TRBD2 (6 bases each). Between the trimmed V and J ends, which lost 5 bases and 0 bases, there was a span of 23 bases. Germline V gene data show CDR1 as MNHEY and CDR2 as SVGEGT. The CDR3 contains 20 residues. The CDR3 reads CASSHQTTGRPNSGANVLTF. DNA for the CDR3: TGTGCCAGCAGTCATCAAACTACAGGGAGGCCTAACTCTGGGGCCAACGTCCTGACTTTC.

The rearrangement links TRBV18 to TRBJ1-6, with a possible D match to TRBD1 (5 bases). Trimming left V 3 bases short and J 8 bases short, with 11 bases between. This CDR3 has 14 residues. CDR1 and CDR2 from the germline V gene are KGHSH and LQKENI. CDR3 sequence (DNA): TGTGCCAGCTCACCGGACGGGGCCTATTCACCCCTCCACTTT. This translates into CASSPDGAYSPLHF. The variable domain in full, with the rest retrieved from reference TRBV18 and TRBJ1-6, is NAGVMQNPRHLVRRRGQEARLRCSPMKGHSHVYWYRQLPEEGLKFMVYLQKENIIDESGMPKERFSAEFPKEGPSILRIQQVVRGDSAAYFCASSPDGAYSPLHFGNGTRLTVT.

The J gene is TRBJ1-1, the V gene TRBV7-2; D is ambiguous. CDR3 length: 14 residues. Trimming stripped 1 base from V and 2 bases from J, with 8 bases between. Germline assignment: CDR1 SGHTA and CDR2 FQGNSA. The CDR3, as DNA: TGTGCCAGCAGCTTAGGAGGAAGCAACACTGAAGCTTTCTTT. It is translated as CASSLGGSNTEAFF.